This record covers a single T cell receptor (beta chain). The data originate from a study of T cell repertoires and Cas9 in healthy adults. Study in general: Multi-effector potency, cytotoxicity and lineage were assessed in SpCas9-reactive CD4 and CD8 T cells.

Repertoires were generated with immunoSEQ multiplex PCR, while TCRdb's copy carries only in-frame clones and drops some. This table has around 23,000 clones, around 90% appearing once. What was sequenced was CD4+ effector T cells (CD127+, CD25-, CD137-, CD154-) from PBMCs; culture status not recorded. This TCR derives from a human donor in good health.

For the CDR3, the DNA is TGTGCCAGCAGCCTGCGTATAGCGGGGGGCCTCAATGAGCAGTTCTTC. Protein sequence: CASSLRIAGGLNEQFF. This chain connects TRBV7-2 to TRBJ2-1; 10 nucleotides match TRBD2. The junction had 10 bases not matched to a gene; V was cut back by 5 bases and J by 6 bases. Germline assignment: CDR1 SGHTA and CDR2 FQGNSA. CDR3 length equals 16 residues.